The T cell receptor (beta chain) described here comes from a study of T cell responses to AZD1222 COVID-19 vaccine. Study findings and constraints: Repertoire sampling was restricted to post-peak T cell response timepoints. Clonal diversity may have been underestimated, and the donors were mostly white British, with more females than males. Spike-specific TCR breadth and depth grew following two AZD1222 doses.

Data came from immunoSEQ multiplex PCR; TCRdb stores just in-frame clones and leaves some out. The sample includes roughly 92,000 clones, 70% to 90% of them seen just once. A remark on this clone: Its antigen is not identified.

Second-dose timings of about 4 or about 12 weeks were pooled. This CDR3 comprises 15 residues. Trimming took off 3 bases at V and 1 base at J, with 12 bases between the two ends. Per germline, CDR1 MNHNS and CDR2 SASEGT. The chain joins TRBV6-1 to TRBJ1-1; no clear D gene. The specimen comprised peripheral blood, sampled 28 days after the second AZD1222 dose. The clonotype originates from an adult who received the AZD1222 COVID-19 vaccine. CDR3 sequence reads: CASSDNARENTEAFF. The CDR3 nucleotides are TGTGCCAGCAGTGATAACGCCCGGGAGAACACTGAAGCTTTCTTT.